This T cell receptor (beta chain) was found in a study of blood T cell repertoires in COVID-19. Turning to the study itself: The cDNA or gDNA used as material had been derived from T cells, B-cell-depleted T cells, or PBMCs.

Patients in Seattle were enrolled during active infection, then followed longitudinally. The germline gives CDR1 SGDLS, CDR2 YYNGEE. The CDR3 is 16 residues long. The V end was cut by 4 bases, the J end by 3 bases, with 14 bases between. Profiled with immunoSEQ multiplex PCR; TCRdb holds only in-frame clones, not every one. The sample includes 300,000 to 400,000 clones, around nine tenths of them seen just once. Sequencing input: peripheral blood. J is TRBJ2-6 and V is TRBV9; no clear D gene. This clonotype was sampled from a woman in her 70s with COVID-19, enrolled during active disease. As DNA, the CDR3 is TGTGCCAGCAGCCAAACATCCCTGGTTGGGGCCAACGTCCTGACTTTC. Encoded protein: CASSQTSLVGANVLTF.